The 29 T cell receptor beta chains below all came from one sample that was sequenced in a study of T cell responses to AZD1222 COVID-19 vaccine. Generated by immunoSEQ multiplex PCR, the TCRdb table keeps only in-frame clones and is missing some. The sample contains around 130,000 clones, 88% of which appear only once. Sequenced material: peripheral blood, taken 28 days after the second AZD1222 dose. The receptors originated from an adult who received the AZD1222 COVID-19 vaccine.

This clone has a handful of counts. This sequence joins TRBV28 and TRBJ1-2; D remains ambiguous. V lost 3 bases, J lost 7 bases, and 12 bases lay in between. From germline, CDR1 is MDHEN and CDR2 SYDVKM. The CDR3 runs to 13 residues. In DNA, the CDR3 is TGTGCCAGCAGTTTTGTATTTGTCGGTGGCTACACCTTC. This codes for CASSFVFVGGYTF.

This clone was detected only once. The chain employs TRBV18 and TRBJ1-2, with D hard to call. CDR1 and CDR2 (germline): KGHSH, LQKENI. The CDR3 is 15 amino acids. With 6 bases removed from V and 5 bases from J, the gap between germline ends came to 19 bases. This chain's CDR3 is CASSLNTATVYGYTF. CDR3 in DNA: TGTGCCAGCTCCCTGAATACGGCAACTGTGTATGGCTACACCTTC.

The chain couples TRBV2 to TRBJ2-5; D is perhaps TRBD1 (5 bases). Germline CDR1 and CDR2: SNHLY and FYNNEI. V was clipped by 10 bases and J by 4 bases, with 7 bases between them. The CDR3 spans 10 residues. CDR3 DNA: TGTGCCATGGGGCGAGAGACCCAGTACTTC. It encodes CAMGRETQYF. Drawing the rest from reference TRBV2 and TRBJ2-5, the complete variable domain is EPEVTQTPSHQVTQMGQEVILRCVPISNHLYFYWYRQILGQKVEFLVSFYNNEISEKSEIFDDQFSVERPDGSNFTLKIRSTKLEDSAMYFCAMGRETQYFGPGTRLLVL.

The chain is built from TRBV12-3 or TRBV12-4 and TRBJ2-6; unclear D gene. This CDR3 is 13 amino acids long. V lost 8 bases and J lost 0, with 5 bases in between. The CDR3 region is CASLSSGANVLTF. Here the CDR3 DNA reads TGTGCCAGCCTTAGCTCTGGGGCCAACGTCCTGACTTTC.

The chain is built from TRBV7-9 and TRBJ1-2; no firm D call. The germline gives CDR1 SEHNR, CDR2 FQNEAQ (reference sequence). The CDR3 contains 12 residues. V shed 10 bases and J shed 2 bases, with 11 bases lying between them. The CDR3 here is CATGRTNYGYTF. CDR3 sequence (DNA): TGTGCCACCGGGCGGACCAACTATGGCTACACCTTC.

This clone was seen only a few times. The chain recombines TRBV11-2 with TRBJ2-7, with D possibly matching TRBD1 (8 bases). The V end was cut by 6 bases, the J end by 1 base, with 16 bases between. The germline CDR1 and CDR2 sequences are SGHAT and FQNNGV. The CDR3 spans 15 residues. The CDR3 sequence is CASSPTGGGSYEQYF. CDR3 sequence (DNA): TGTGCCAGCAGTCCAACAGGGGGAGGGTCCTACGAGCAGTACTTC.

The rearrangement uses TRBV6-5 and TRBJ2-7, with D tentatively TRBD2 (6 bases). This CDR3 is 15 amino acids long. The germline gives CDR1 MNHEY, CDR2 SVGAGI. Trimming pared 7 bases from V and 4 bases from J, leaving 20 bases between. This chain's CDR3 is CASTPGGTFLYEQYF. The CDR3 coding sequence is TGTGCCAGCACCCCGGGCGGGACTTTCTTGTACGAGCAGTACTTC.

V gene TRBV3-1 (or the pseudogene TRBV3-2) combines with J gene TRBJ1-3; D is perhaps TRBD1 (5 bases). Germline-derived CDR1 and CDR2 are LGHDT and YNNKEL (reference sequence). The CDR3 consists of 18 residues. The V and J ends lost 2 bases and 3 bases respectively, with 20 bases between them. The CDR3, as DNA: TGTGCCAGCAGCCAACTCGGATTAGCCCAGGGAAGTGGAAACACCATATATTTT. This gives the protein CASSQLGLAQGSGNTIYF.

This clone was seen a few times. Other DNA variants within this sample encode the same CDR3. V gene TRBV10-1 combines with J gene TRBJ1-5, with no clear D. The CDR3 covers 13 residues. The V and J ends lost 4 bases and 4 bases respectively, with 8 bases between them. Germline CDR1 and CDR2: WNHNN and SYGVQD (reference sequence). In DNA, the CDR3 is TGCGCCAGCAGTGTTGGAAGTAATCAGCCCCAGCATTTT. Its translation: CASSVGSNQPQHF.

The chain uses TRBV6-5 and TRBJ1-1; D possibly corresponds to TRBD1 (5 bases). Germline V gene sequence: CDR1 MNHEY, CDR2 SVGAGI. CDR3 length: 14 amino acids. V lost 8 bases and J lost 4, with 17 bases in between. The chain's CDR3 is CASRQSTAPTEAFF. The CDR3 DNA follows: TGTGCCAGCCGACAGTCGACAGCGCCCACTGAAGCTTTCTTT.

V and J are TRBV11-3 and TRBJ2-1, with D unresolved. The CDR3 runs to 14 residues. Trimming left V 1 base short and J 4 bases short, with 8 bases between. The germline gives CDR1 SGHNT, CDR2 YENEEA. The CDR3 is CASSLVQVYNEQFF. The DNA for the CDR3 is TGTGCCAGCAGCTTAGTTCAGGTTTACAATGAGCAGTTCTTC.

This clone appeared a single time. The chain recombines TRBV2 with TRBJ2-7; D might be TRBD1 (6 bases). Trimming removed 6 bases from V and 2 bases from J, with 14 bases in between. The CDR3 totals 14 residues. CDR1 and CDR2 from the germline V gene are SNHLY and FYNNEI. The CDR3 is CASSGEDSAYEQYF. CDR3 nucleotides: TGTGCCAGCAGCGGAGAGGACAGTGCCTACGAGCAGTACTTC.

The chain carries TRBV28 and TRBJ1-6; D not resolved. From germline, CDR1 is MDHEN and CDR2 SYDVKM. The CDR3 totals 13 residues. Trimming left V 4 bases short and J 6 bases short, with 7 bases between. This CDR3 reads CASSWESNSPLHF. The CDR3 bases are TGTGCCAGCAGTTGGGAGAGTAATTCACCCCTCCACTTT.

The chain combines TRBV7-2 with TRBJ2-3; 15 nucleotides line up with TRBD2. This CDR3 contains 16 residues. J lost 6 bases, V lost 5 bases, and 6 bases had no gene match. Germline V gene data show CDR1 as SGHTA and CDR2 as FQGNSA. CDR3 loop: CASSPRTSGGADTQYF. For the CDR3, the DNA is TGTGCCAGCAGCCCCCGGACTAGCGGGGGGGCGGATACGCAGTATTTT. Full variable domain (rest looked up from reference TRBV7-2 and TRBJ2-3): GAGVSQSPSNKVTEKGKDVELRCDPISGHTALYWYRQSLGQGLEFLIYFQGNSAPDKSGLPSDRFSAERTGGSVSTLTIQRTQQEDSAVYLCASSPRTSGGADTQYFGPGTRLTVL.

The chain is built from TRBV3-1 (or the pseudogene TRBV3-2) and TRBJ2-2; D is undetermined. This CDR3 has 11 residues. Trimming removed 2 bases from V and 5 bases from J, with 0 bases in between. Germline CDR1 and CDR2: LGHDT and YNNKEL (reference sequence). The CDR3 loop reads CASSQTGELFF. The CDR3 coding sequence is TGTGCCAGCAGCCAAACCGGGGAGCTGTTTTTT.

In its sample, this clone was seen once. This sequence joins TRBV4-2 and TRBJ1-3; D gene ambiguous. This CDR3 is built from 17 residues. V shed 0 bases and J shed 4 bases, with 16 bases lying between them. Germline V gene sequence: CDR1 LGHNA, CDR2 YNFKEQ. The CDR3 loop reads CASSQDRLPGLGNTIYF. The CDR3 DNA reads TGTGCCAGCAGCCAAGACCGCCTTCCAGGTTTGGGAAACACCATATATTTT.

The CDR3 region is CATWGSVNTDTQYF. The DNA for the CDR3 is TGTGCAACCTGGGGGTCGGTGAACACAGATACGCAGTATTTT. The rearrangement links TRBV7-9 to TRBJ2-3; D may correspond to TRBD1 or TRBD2 (5 bases each). The CDR3 extends over 14 amino acids. The germline V gene has CDR1 SEHNR and CDR2 FQNEAQ (reference sequence).

The J gene is TRBJ1-1, the V gene TRBV21-1; the listed D gene, TRBD1, was not tested against the DNA. TRBV21-1 has pseudogene status. This CDR3 contains 14 residues. In DNA form, the CDR3 reads TGTGCCAGCAGCCGGGGACAGGGGACCACTGAAGCTTTCTTT. Translation gives CASSRGQGTTEAFF.

The V and J genes are TRBV19 and TRBJ2-5; weak D call: TRBD2 (6 bases). The V gene's germline CDR1 is LNHDA and CDR2 SQIVND (reference sequence). V dropped 3 bases and J dropped 1 base, with 9 bases sitting between them. The CDR3 consists of 14 residues. The CDR3 region has the DNA TGTGCCAGTAGTATGGGGGACTTCCAAGAGACCCAGTACTTC. Translating gives CASSMGDFQETQYF.

This chain joins TRBV18 and TRBJ2-1, with TRBD2 matching over 7 bases. Trimming at V came to 0 bases and at J to 5 bases, leaving 1 base not matched to a gene. The CDR3 is 14 residues long. The germline V gene encodes CDR1 KGHSH and CDR2 LQKENI. For the CDR3, the DNA is TGTGCCAGCTCACCACCGAGCGGGGACAATGAGCAGTTCTTC. This sequence encodes CASSPPSGDNEQFF.

The chain carries TRBV6-5 and TRBJ1-5, with D uncertain. Per germline, CDR1 MNHEY and CDR2 SVGAGI. This CDR3 contains 15 residues. The V end lost 5 bases, the J end lost 0 bases, and 11 bases lay between the germline ends. CDR3 residues: CASSPWEGSNQPQHF. The CDR3 region has the DNA TGTGCCAGCAGTCCCTGGGAAGGTAGCAATCAGCCCCAGCATTTT.

This chain links TRBV6-6 with TRBJ2-7; 16 bases match TRBD2. The CDR3 length is 15 residues. V lost 8 bases to trimming and J lost 6 bases; unmatched junction nucleotides: 7. Germline loops: CDR1 MNHNY, CDR2 SVGAGI (reference sequence). The CDR3: CASSGLAGGDREQYF. The CDR3 nucleotides read TGTGCCAGCTCGGGACTAGCGGGAGGGGACCGCGAGCAGTACTTC.

The chain uses TRBV7-9 and TRBJ2-7, with a possible D match to TRBD2 (5 bases). CDR3 size: 13 residues. Germline CDR1 reads SEHNR; CDR2 reads FQNEAQ (reference sequence). Trimming cost V 5 bases and J 4 bases, with 12 bases left between them. In nucleotides, the CDR3 is TGTGCCAGCAGCCTAACGTCGGGGTACGAGCAGTACTTC. It translates to CASSLTSGYEQYF.

The chain is built from TRBV30 and TRBJ1-4, with D hard to call. CDR3 length equals 15 residues. Trimming pared 1 base from V and 4 bases from J, leaving 13 bases between. The V gene's germline CDR1 is GTSNPN and CDR2 SVGIG (reference sequence). The CDR3 region has the DNA TGTGCCTGGAGTGGGCCCTCCGAAGTTAATGAAAAACTGTTTTTT. Encoded protein: CAWSGPSEVNEKLFF.

The chain uses TRBV7-2 and TRBJ1-1; D gene uncertain. The CDR3 length is 15 residues. The V gene lost 6 bases and the J gene lost 0 bases, with 14 bases spanning the gap. Germline V gene data show CDR1 as SGHTA and CDR2 as FQGNSA. The CDR3 spells CASSDRRRVNTEAFF. CDR3 DNA: TGTGCCAGCAGTGACCGACGGAGGGTGAACACTGAAGCTTTCTTT.

The chain links TRBV24-1 to TRBJ1-1, with D perhaps TRBD1 (5 bases). Trimming pared 7 bases from V and 5 bases from J, leaving 16 bases between. Germline loops: CDR1 KGHDR, CDR2 SFDVKD. The CDR3 is made up of 14 amino acids. CDR3 coding DNA: TGTGCCACCAGCGGGGGGAACAGTGGGACTGAAGCTTTCTTT. This encodes CATSGGNSGTEAFF.

Only a few counts were recorded for this clone. The V gene is TRBV6-4, the J gene TRBJ1-2; TRBD1 might be the D (6 bases). The CDR3 consists of 14 residues. CDR1 and CDR2 from the germline V gene are MRHNA and SNTAGT. The V gene lost 2 bases and the J gene lost 8 bases, with 15 bases spanning the gap. Here the CDR3 DNA reads TGTGCCAGCAGTGACCAAATACAGGGTACAGGCTACACCTTC. Translated: CASSDQIQGTGYTF.

This clone has only one observation. This rearrangement joins TRBV4-1 to TRBJ2-7, with D perhaps given as TRBD1 or TRBD2 (5 bases each). Germline CDR1 is MGHRA and CDR2 is YSYEKL. The CDR3 runs 15 residues. V gave up 0 bases and J gave up 6 bases, with 15 bases separating them. The CDR3, as DNA: TGCGCCAGCAGCCAAGAACGGGACCTACCGTTCGAGCAGTACTTC. Protein product: CASSQERDLPFEQYF.

V and J are TRBV5-1 and TRBJ1-4; no clear D gene. Germline assignment: CDR1 SGHRS and CDR2 YFSETQ. This CDR3 contains 13 residues. Trimming took off 3 bases at V and 1 base at J, with 4 bases between the two ends. CDR3 coding DNA: TGCGCCAGCAGCTCTCAAACTAATGAAAAACTGTTTTTT. Its translation: CASSSQTNEKLFF.